The 6 T cell receptor beta chains below were found in one sample sequenced in a study of cytomegalovirus exposure and HLA in healthy donors. Data came from immunoSEQ multiplex PCR; TCRdb stores just in-frame clones and leaves some out. The data show about 140,000 clones, about 95% seen once. Sequencing was carried out using PBMCs. The receptor set was obtained from a man younger than 30 in good health and CMV-seropositive.

This chain uses TRBV29-1 with TRBJ2-7, with D perhaps TRBD2 (6 bases). Between the trimmed V and J ends, which lost 0 bases and 2 bases, there was a span of 17 bases. The CDR3 is made up of 16 amino acids. Germline loops: CDR1 SQVTM, CDR2 ANQGSEA. The CDR3 bases are TGCAGCGTTGAAGATGGAGGGCAGGGATTTACCTACGAGCAGTACTTC. Translating gives CSVEDGGQGFTYEQYF.

This chain uses TRBV27 with TRBJ1-6, with D uncertain. Germline V CDR1 and CDR2: MNHEY, SMNVEV (reference sequence). The CDR3 length is 13 residues. V was cut by 8 bases and J by 10 bases, with 15 bases left in between. The CDR3 DNA is TGTGCCAGCGCGCCCACGGTTGAATCACCCCTCCACTTT. Its translation is CASAPTVESPLHF.

This chain links TRBV6-5 with TRBJ2-3; TRBD1 aligns across 7 bases. The V and J ends lost 11 bases and 8 bases, in that order; junction bases with no gene match: 13. There are 13 residues in the CDR3. Germline V gene data show CDR1 as MNHEY and CDR2 as SVGAGI. In DNA form, the CDR3 reads TGTGCCTGCAACAGGGGCCGTGCTGGTACGCAGTATTTT. It translates to CACNRGRAGTQYF.

V and J are TRBV7-9 and TRBJ1-2; 10 bases align to TRBD1. With V trimmed by 4 bases and J by 4 bases, 0 bases remained unmatched. This CDR3 spans 13 amino acids. Germline lookup yields CDR1 SEHNR and CDR2 FQNEAQ (reference sequence). The CDR3 reads CASSWTGGYGYTF. CDR3 sequence (DNA): TGTGCCAGCAGCTGGACAGGGGGCTATGGCTACACCTTC. The complete variable domain, with remaining parts taken from reference TRBV7-9 and TRBJ1-2, reads DTGVSQNPRHKITKRGQNVTFRCDPISEHNRLYWYRQTLGQGPEFLTYFQNEAQLEKSRLLSDRFSAERPKGSFSTLEIQRTEQGDSAMYLCASSWTGGYGYTFGSGTRLTVV.

The chain is built from TRBV5-4 and TRBJ1-2; TRBD1 might be the D (6 bases). V lost 4 bases and J 2 bases, leaving 12 bases between the germline ends. Germline loops: CDR1 SGHNT, CDR2 YYREEE (reference sequence). The CDR3 is made up of 14 amino acids. CDR3 in amino acids: CASSVDRVNYGYTF. CDR3 DNA: TGTGCCAGCAGCGTGGACAGAGTCAACTATGGCTACACCTTC.

This clone is a singleton in its sample. The J gene is TRBJ2-1, the V gene TRBV6-6; D is uncertain. The CDR3 runs to 13 residues. V gave up 0 bases and J gave up 4 bases, with 4 bases separating them. The germline CDR1 and CDR2 sequences are MNHNY and SVGAGI (reference sequence). Written as DNA, the CDR3 is TGTGCCAGCAGTTACTCGCTATACAATGAGCAGTTCTTC. It codes for CASSYSLYNEQFF.